A single count supports the clone carrying this T cell receptor (beta chain). Its antigen is unidentified. The data were produced by immunoSEQ multiplex PCR, yet TCRdb's version contains in-frame clones alone and is incomplete. This table holds about 33,000 clones, roughly 94% found once. This sample stems from a study of PD-1 blockade in classical Hodgkin lymphoma. Germline-derived CDR1 and CDR2 are SQVTM and ANQGSEA. The CDR3 consists of 16 residues. Trimming took off 3 bases at V and 2 bases at J, with 17 bases between the two ends. Time point reported: newly diagnosed, previously untreated cHL patient sample. Newly diagnosed, untreated classical Hodgkin lymphoma PBMCs provided comparison. General observations from the study: The drivers behind the repertoire differences, possibly disease activity or prior therapy, remain undefined. A reduction in baseline TCR diversity was reportedly seen in newly diagnosed patients relative to healthy donors.

The source of this sequence is a human donor with classical Hodgkin lymphoma. Material for sequencing was peripheral blood mononuclear cells (PBMCs). The rearrangement links TRBV29-1 to TRBJ2-1; maybe TRBD1 (6 bases). The CDR3 protein is CSVEYRQERAYNEQFF. The CDR3 DNA is TGCAGCGTTGAGTACCGACAGGAAAGGGCCTACAATGAGCAGTTCTTC.